The clone carrying this TCR beta chain came up once. The record originates from a study of blood T cell repertoires in COVID-19. The overall study: From T cells, B-cell-depleted T cells, or PBMCs came the material, which was cDNA or gDNA.

In the original analysis: Nucleated cell number was recorded as an estimate derived from reference gene primer amplification. TCRdb keeps only in-frame clones here, not all; method: immunoSEQ multiplex PCR. That table is the source of V, J and clone size, and D and trimming were worked out from the DNA. This sample yields 300,000 to 450,000 clones, of which about 87% are seen a single time; roughly 1.9% belongs to the top ten. The CDR3 consists of 12 residues. Germline V gene lookup returns CDR1 SNHLY and CDR2 FYNNEI. Trimming took 8 bases from V and 8 from J, leaving 13 bases between them. Participants reported their clinical history, and cohort assignment relied on those reports.

This receptor was identified in a man aged 40-55 years in a cohort exposed to, infected with or recovered from COVID-19 (not recorded which). The material sequenced was PBMCs or T cells enriched from blood (not recorded which). The chain joins TRBV2 to TRBJ2-1, with a possible D match to TRBD2 (6 bases). CDR3 DNA: TGTGCCAGCTCCCGGGAGAGCGATGAGCAGTTCTTC. This translates into CASSRESDEQFF.